This T cell receptor beta chain was recorded in a study of regulatory T cells in long-lasting Graves disease. Study-level findings and limits: Whereas new patients shared about a thousand public clonotypes, persistent patients shared more, at 2,500 to 3,500.

The length of the CDR3 is 12 residues. Trimming pared 7 bases from V and 7 bases from J, leaving 13 bases between. Germline CDR1 is LNHDA and CDR2 is SQIVND (reference sequence). Combining iRepertoire HTBI primers with Arm-PCR of CDR3 regions, the authors built TCR beta libraries. From the multiplex PCR reads, TCRdb called clonotypes with MiXCR, one entry per CDR3 protein. This table holds around 250,000 distinct CDR3 sequences, about 17% found once. As to time point: newly diagnosed GD, antithyroid drugs for less than 3 months. The authors made the TCR library using RNA they extracted from PBMCs. This clonotype showed up many times. Its target is unknown. These data also formed part of another study, on T cells in Graves' hyperthyroidism and ophthalmopathy.

The starting material was peripheral blood mononuclear cells (PBMCs), obtained at new diagnosis, from a patient treated with antithyroid drugs. The TCR sequence derives from a woman aged 25-40 years with Graves disease. V usage is TRBV19 and J usage is TRBJ1-1; perhaps TRBD1 as D (5 bases). The CDR3 loop is CASTTRGDEAFF. The CDR3 bases are TGTGCCAGTACCACCCGGGGGGATGAAGCTTTCTTT.